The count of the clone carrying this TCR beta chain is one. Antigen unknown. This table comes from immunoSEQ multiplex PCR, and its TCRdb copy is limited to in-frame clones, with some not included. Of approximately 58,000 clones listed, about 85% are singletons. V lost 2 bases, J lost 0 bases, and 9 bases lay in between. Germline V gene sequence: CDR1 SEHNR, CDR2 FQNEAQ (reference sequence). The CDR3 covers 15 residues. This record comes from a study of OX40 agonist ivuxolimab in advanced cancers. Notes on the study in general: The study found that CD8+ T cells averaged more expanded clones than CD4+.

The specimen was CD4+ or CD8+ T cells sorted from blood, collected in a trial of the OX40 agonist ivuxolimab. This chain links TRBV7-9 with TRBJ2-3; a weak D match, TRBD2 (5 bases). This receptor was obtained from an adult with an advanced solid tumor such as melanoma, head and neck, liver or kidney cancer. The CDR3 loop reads CASSLSSVSTDTQYF. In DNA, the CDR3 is TGTGCCAGCAGCTTAAGTAGCGTGAGCACAGATACGCAGTATTTT.